This entry concerns a single T cell receptor beta chain. A junction end diverges from the germline sequence, so it may reflect a read error. These data come from a study of tumor-infiltrating lymphocytes in primary liver carcinoma. RNA and DNA were co-extracted from approximately 20-30 mg of unsorted bulk tissue. Constant-region priming of approximately 500 ng total RNA yielded TCR beta cDNA. A slightly modified ARM-PCR protocol with three nested multiplex PCR rounds produced these TCR beta libraries. A C-beta reverse primer and TRBV1-TRBV30 forward primers served in each of the first two PCR rounds, at approximately 10 cycles apiece. TCRdb ran MiXCR on the multiplex PCR reads and lists one entry per CDR3 protein. Of tens of thousands of distinct CDR3 sequences detected, over 65% appear once; the ten largest clones hold less than 25%. The CDR3 loop spans 12 amino acids.

The rearrangement joins TRBV12-3 or TRBV12-4 to TRBJ1-1; D gene ambiguous. Material for sequencing was liver tumor tissue from sampling region 5. The subset: tumor region T5, tumor centre. This clonotype originated in a man in his forties or fifties with primary liver carcinoma and hepatitis B virus infection. CDR3 bases: TGTGCCAGCAGCCTGATTGGCACTGTAGCTTTCTTT. Amino acid sequence: CASSLIGTVAFF.